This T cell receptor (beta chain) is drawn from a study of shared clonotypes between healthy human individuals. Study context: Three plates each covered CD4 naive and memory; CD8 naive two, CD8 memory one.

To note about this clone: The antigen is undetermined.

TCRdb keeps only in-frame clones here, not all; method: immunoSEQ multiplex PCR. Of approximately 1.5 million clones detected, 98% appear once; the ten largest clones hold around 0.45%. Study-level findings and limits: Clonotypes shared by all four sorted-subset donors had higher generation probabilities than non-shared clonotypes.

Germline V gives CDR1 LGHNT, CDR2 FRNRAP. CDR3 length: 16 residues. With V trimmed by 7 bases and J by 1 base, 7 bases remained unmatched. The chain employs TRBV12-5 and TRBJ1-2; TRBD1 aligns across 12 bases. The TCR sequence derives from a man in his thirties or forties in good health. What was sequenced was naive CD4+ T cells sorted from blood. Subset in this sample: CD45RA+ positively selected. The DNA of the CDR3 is TGTGCTAGTGCCCCGGGACAGGGGGCAAATAACTATGGCTACACCTTC. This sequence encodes CASAPGQGANNYGYTF. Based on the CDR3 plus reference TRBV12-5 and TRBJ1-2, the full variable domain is DARVTQTPRHKVTEMGQEVTMRCQPILGHNTVFWYRQTMMQGLELLAYFRNRAPLDDSGMPKDRFSAEMPDATLATLKIQPSEPRDSAVYFCASAPGQGANNYGYTFGSGTRLTVV.